What follows are 18 T cell receptor beta chains derived from one specimen sequenced in a study of blood T cell repertoires in COVID-19 (TCRdb year 2020). The library was made by the immunoSEQ multiplex PCR assay. TCRdb re-hosts the immuneACCESS table, in-frame sequences only. Its copies lack some clones; in the studies checked, an unresolved V gene accounts for under half of them, and the cause for the rest is not known. The sample yields about 190,000 clones; approximately 86% were counted once. The ten biggest clones cover about 2.1% of the sample. The sequencing sample was made of peripheral blood. The receptors were gathered from a man between 70 and 80 years old with active or convalescent COVID-19.

This clone has just a few counts. The CDR3 spells CASSGGGGGYGYTF. DNA of the CDR3: TGTGCCAGCAGCGGTGGGGGAGGAGGCTATGGCTACACCTTC. The chain has TRBV6-2 or TRBV6-3 and TRBJ1-2; D possibly corresponds to TRBD1 (5 bases). The germline V gene encodes CDR1 MNHEY and CDR2 SVGEGT. Deletions cut 6 bases from V and 4 bases from J, with 15 bases between. The CDR3 extends over 14 amino acids.

This sequence joins TRBV30 and TRBJ2-1; perhaps TRBD1 as D (6 bases). Germline assignment: CDR1 GTSNPN and CDR2 SVGIG (reference sequence). The V gene lost 0 bases and the J gene lost 10 bases, with 7 bases spanning the gap. The CDR3 covers 11 residues. The CDR3 loop reads CAWSVRGEQFF. The CDR3 DNA follows: TGTGCCTGGAGTGTAAGGGGGGAGCAGTTCTTC.

The gene calls are TRBV6-5 and TRBJ1-1; D unresolved. The CDR3 spans 13 residues. Germline assignment: CDR1 MNHEY and CDR2 SVGAGI. Trimming pared 4 bases from V and 1 base from J, leaving 7 bases between. The DNA of the CDR3 is TGTGCCAGCAGTTCTCCGAGGAACACTGAAGCTTTCTTT. Protein sequence: CASSSPRNTEAFF.

The chain couples TRBV6-2 or TRBV6-3 to TRBJ2-2; D is perhaps TRBD2 (6 bases). CDR3 size: 14 residues. The ends were cut back, 5 bases at V and 8 bases at J, with 15 bases in the middle. CDR1 and CDR2 from the germline V gene are MNHEY and SVGEGT. CDR3 in DNA: TGTGCCAGCAGTGACCCCGGGGGTAAGGGGGAGCTGTTTTTT. It specifies CASSDPGGKGELFF.

The chain links TRBV6-5 to TRBJ2-7; weak D call: TRBD1 (5 bases). The germline V gene has CDR1 MNHEY and CDR2 SVGAGI. The CDR3 has 15 residues. Trimming took 9 bases from V and 7 from J, leaving 25 bases between them. The CDR3 sequence is CARPRGSRSSREQYF. The DNA of the CDR3 is TGTGCCAGACCTAGGGGTTCTAGATCTTCTCGGGAGCAGTACTTC.

The J gene is TRBJ1-5, the V gene TRBV7-9, with D perhaps matching TRBD1 (5 bases). V was cut by 5 bases and J by 4 bases, with 15 bases left in between. The CDR3 consists of 15 residues. Germline V gene sequence: CDR1 SEHNR, CDR2 FQNEAQ (reference sequence). In DNA form, the CDR3 reads TGTGCCAGCAGCCAAGACAGACTTTCGAATCAGCCCCAGCATTTT. It translates to CASSQDRLSNQPQHF. Together with reference TRBV7-9 and TRBJ1-5, the CDR3 gives the full variable domain: DTGVSQNPRHKITKRGQNVTFRCDPISEHNRLYWYRQTLGQGPEFLTYFQNEAQLEKSRLLSDRFSAERPKGSFSTLEIQRTEQGDSAMYLCASSQDRLSNQPQHFGDGTRLSIL.

CDR3 loop: CASSLGAGGNTEAFF. In nucleotides, the CDR3 is TGTGCCAGCAGCTTAGGTGCAGGGGGGAACACTGAAGCTTTCTTT. The J gene is TRBJ1-1, the V gene TRBV7-8; 7 bases map to TRBD1. V gave up 1 base and J gave up 1 base; unmatched junction bases: 3. Germline V lookup: CDR1 SGHVS, CDR2 FQNEAQ. This CDR3 is 15 amino acids long.

The chain recombines TRBV3-1 (or the pseudogene TRBV3-2) with TRBJ1-1; no clear D. V lost 4 bases and J 4 bases, leaving 19 bases between the germline ends. The CDR3 is 16 residues long. CDR1 is LGHDT, CDR2 YNNKEL, per germline (reference sequence). The CDR3 region is CASSPSGRRFGTEAFF. In nucleotides, the CDR3 is TGTGCCAGCAGCCCAAGCGGCAGGCGGTTCGGCACTGAAGCTTTCTTT.

The rearrangement joins TRBV4-3 to TRBJ2-1; 10 bases map to TRBD2. The V gene's germline CDR1 is LGHNA and CDR2 YSLEER. V was pared by 4 bases and J by 9 bases, with 6 bases of the junction left unmatched. The CDR3 runs 14 residues. The CDR3 DNA follows: TGCGCCAGCAGCCCTAGCGGGAGTGAGAGTGAGCAGTTCTTC. Translation: CASSPSGSESEQFF.

J is TRBJ1-1 and V is TRBV15, with TRBD1 as a possible D gene (6 bases). Trimming pared 5 bases from V and 2 bases from J, leaving 15 bases between. Germline V gene lookup returns CDR1 LNHNV and CDR2 YYDKDF (reference sequence). This CDR3 has 15 residues. The CDR3 loop is CATSGGHRANTEAFF. The CDR3, as DNA: TGTGCCACCAGCGGAGGGCACAGGGCTAACACTGAAGCTTTCTTT.

The chain is built from TRBV30 and TRBJ2-1; 8 nucleotides align to TRBD2. Germline V gives CDR1 GTSNPN, CDR2 SVGIG (reference sequence). Trimming took 8 bases from V and 3 from J; bases not matched to a gene: 12. This CDR3 comprises 15 residues. This CDR3 is CALEKWREVYNEQFF. The CDR3 nucleotides read TGTGCCCTTGAAAAGTGGCGGGAGGTCTACAATGAGCAGTTCTTC.

CDR3 nucleotide sequence: TGTGCCAGCAGTCTCCGGGACAGGGATTCCTACGAGCAGTACTTC. Amino acid sequence: CASSLRDRDSYEQYF. The chain joins TRBV28 to TRBJ2-7, with 9 positions matching TRBD1. Germline lookup yields CDR1 MDHEN and CDR2 SYDVKM. This CDR3 contains 15 residues. V gave up 5 bases and J gave up 1 base; unmatched junction bases: 6.

With respect to this clone: The sample carries other DNA sequences with the same CDR3. The chain joins TRBV28 to TRBJ2-7; unclear D gene. V lost 3 bases, J lost 4 bases, and 4 bases lay in between. This CDR3 has 11 amino acids. Germline-derived CDR1 and CDR2 are MDHEN and SYDVKM. The CDR3 is CASSFRYEQYF. The CDR3 region has the DNA TGTGCCAGCAGTTTTCGGTACGAGCAGTACTTC.

V gene TRBV3-1 (or the pseudogene TRBV3-2) combines with J gene TRBJ1-6, with unresolved D. This CDR3 is 15 amino acids long. Looked up from germline, CDR1 is LGHDT and CDR2 is YNNKEL (reference sequence). Trimming removed 4 bases at V and 8 bases at J, with 15 bases between. CDR3 in amino acids: CASSRTSVGDSPLHF. The CDR3 nucleotides read TGTGCCAGCAGCCGCACGAGTGTCGGGGATTCACCCCTCCACTTT.

This chain links TRBV9 with TRBJ1-6, with 9 bases aligning to TRBD1. CDR3 length equals 15 residues. Germline V lookup: CDR1 SGDLS, CDR2 YYNGEE. The J segment lost 6 bases and the V segment lost 3 bases, leaving 4 bases of the junction unmatched. CDR3 nucleotides: TGTGCCAGCAGCGCCCTGGGACAGGGTAATTCACCCCTCCACTTT. Its protein product is CASSALGQGNSPLHF.

This chain links TRBV4-1 with TRBJ2-5; 8 positions agree with TRBD2. The CDR3 runs 15 residues. Germline V lookup: CDR1 MGHRA, CDR2 YSYEKL. Trimming cost V 4 bases and J 1 base; bases outside gene matches: 5. CDR3 amino acids: CASSLLAGSQETQYF. CDR3 DNA sequence: TGCGCCAGCAGCCTTTTAGCGGGGTCCCAAGAGACCCAGTACTTC.

The V and J genes are TRBV5-5 and TRBJ2-1; maybe TRBD2 (6 bases). The V end lost 4 bases, the J end lost 0 bases, and 11 bases lay between the germline ends. The CDR3 contains 15 residues. Per the germline V gene, CDR1 is SGHKS and CDR2 is YYEKEE (reference sequence). CDR3 residues: CASSGGSSSYNEQFF. CDR3 in DNA: TGTGCCAGCAGCGGAGGGTCAAGCTCCTACAATGAGCAGTTCTTC.

The rearrangement links TRBV6-6 to TRBJ2-1, with D possibly TRBD2 on 5 matching bases. CDR3 length: 15 residues. Germline lookup yields CDR1 MNHNY and CDR2 SVGAGI (reference sequence). The V end lost 6 bases, the J end lost 4 bases, and 16 bases lay between the germline ends. DNA of the CDR3: TGTGCCAGCAGGGTTGGGGAGAAAGGGTACAATGAGCAGTTCTTC. Residues: CASRVGEKGYNEQFF.